This passage covers 21 T cell receptor beta chains from one sample sequenced in a study of OX40 agonist ivuxolimab in advanced cancers. Libraries came from the immunoSEQ multiplex PCR assay. In its TCRdb copy, this immuneACCESS table keeps in-frame sequences only and misses some clones. Where compared with another copy, unresolved V genes explain less than half of these, and the others have no known cause. The sample contains around 53,000 clones, roughly 93% of them found a single time. Around a sixth of the sample is taken by the ten largest. The sample in question was CD4+ or CD8+ T cells sorted from blood, obtained in a trial of the OX40 agonist ivuxolimab. The receptors come from an adult with an advanced solid tumor such as melanoma, head and neck, liver or kidney cancer.

The chain combines TRBV7-2 with TRBJ2-5; TRBD2 matches at 10 bases. With V trimmed by 1 base and J by 5 bases, 7 bases remained unmatched. There are 16 residues in the CDR3. The germline gives CDR1 SGHTA, CDR2 FQGNSA. CDR3 protein: CASSLELAGAAETQYF. CDR3 sequence (DNA): TGTGCCAGCAGCTTAGAGCTAGCGGGAGCGGCGGAGACCCAGTACTTC. Full variable domain (missing parts from reference TRBV7-2 and TRBJ2-5): GAGVSQSPSNKVTEKGKDVELRCDPISGHTALYWYRQSLGQGLEFLIYFQGNSAPDKSGLPSDRFSAERTGGSVSTLTIQRTQQEDSAVYLCASSLELAGAAETQYFGPGTRLLVL.

This rearrangement joins TRBV19 to TRBJ2-7; 10 nucleotides line up with TRBD1. This CDR3 region has 14 residues. CDR1 and CDR2 from the germline V gene are LNHDA and SQIVND (reference sequence). The ends lost 7 bases at V and 5 bases at J; junction bases unmatched: 8. In nucleotides, the CDR3 is TGTGCCAGTAATCCGGGACAGGGGTATAACGAGCAGTACTTC. Protein product: CASNPGQGYNEQYF.

This clone was found once. The CDR3 loop reads CASSLRDLDEQFF. CDR3 bases: TGCGCCAGCAGCCTAAGGGACTTGGATGAGCAGTTCTTC. The chain employs TRBV4-1 and TRBJ2-1; TRBD2 is a possible D gene (6 bases). The CDR3 is 13 residues long. Germline-derived CDR1 and CDR2 are MGHRA and YSYEKL. Trimming took 4 bases from V and 8 from J, leaving 12 bases between them.

This clone occurred once. Mismatch with germline at one junction end may stem from a read error. The V call is TRBV7-2, the J call TRBJ2-5; 9 nucleotides match TRBD2. Germline V lookup: CDR1 SGHTA, CDR2 FQGNSA. This CDR3 contains 15 residues. The CDR3 nucleotides are TGTGCCAGCAGCCTAGCGGGATCCCCCCAAGAGACCCAGTACTTC. Translation gives CASSLAGSPQETQYF.

This clone appeared a single time. This chain links TRBV29-1 with TRBJ1-2; 7 nucleotides align to TRBD1. J lost 4 bases, V lost 6 bases, and 8 bases had no gene match. There are 13 residues in the CDR3. CDR1 is SQVTM and CDR2 is ANQGSEA in the germline V gene. This chain's CDR3 is CSVLKTGSYGYTF. CDR3 sequence (DNA): TGCAGCGTACTAAAGACAGGGTCCTATGGCTACACCTTC.

This chain connects TRBV15 to TRBJ2-2; D possibly corresponds to TRBD1 (6 bases). The CDR3 runs to 14 residues. Trimming removed 5 bases at V and 1 base at J, with 8 bases between. The V gene's germline CDR1 is LNHNV and CDR2 YYDKDF (reference sequence). CDR3 amino acids: CATSWTENTGELFF. In DNA, the CDR3 is TGTGCCACCAGCTGGACAGAGAACACCGGGGAGCTGTTTTTT.

J is TRBJ2-2 and V is TRBV15; D is unresolved. V was cut by 4 bases and J by 4 bases, with 16 bases left in between. Germline V CDR1 and CDR2: LNHNV, YYDKDF (reference sequence). The CDR3 contains 16 residues. The CDR3 here is CATSTFGAPSTGELFF. The DNA of the CDR3 is TGTGCCACCAGCACCTTCGGAGCCCCGAGCACCGGGGAGCTGTTTTTT.

The rearrangement links TRBV19 to TRBJ2-1; no firm D call. V lost 0 bases to trimming and J lost 8 bases, with 5 bases between them. This CDR3 has 12 residues. CDR1 is LNHDA and CDR2 is SQIVND in the germline V gene (reference sequence). The CDR3 nucleotides are TGTGCCAGTAGTATAGATCAGTATGAGCAGTTCTTC. It specifies CASSIDQYEQFF.

This CDR3 reads CASSLEGTTDELFF. The CDR3 bases are TGTGCCAGCAGCTTAGAAGGGACGACCGATGAACTGTTTTTT. The V gene is TRBV13, the J gene TRBJ1-4; TRBD1 is a possible D gene (5 bases). V lost 1 base and J 12 bases, leaving 15 bases between the germline ends. The CDR3 extends over 14 amino acids. CDR1 PRHDT and CDR2 FYEKMQ come from the germline V gene (reference sequence).

The rearrangement links TRBV13 to TRBJ1-1; D call uncertain. This CDR3 is built from 15 residues. V shed 0 bases and J shed 3 bases, with 11 bases lying between them. Germline loops: CDR1 PRHDT, CDR2 FYEKMQ (reference sequence). CDR3 sequence: CASSLGGEFDTEAFF. The CDR3 DNA follows: TGTGCCAGCAGCTTAGGGGGCGAGTTTGACACTGAAGCTTTCTTT. Drawing the rest from reference TRBV13 and TRBJ1-1, the complete variable domain is AAGVIQSPRHLIKEKRETATLKCYPIPRHDTVYWYQQGPGQDPQFLISFYEKMQSDKGSIPDRFSAQQFSDYHSELNMSSLELGDSALYFCASSLGGEFDTEAFFGQGTRLTVV.

This chain uses TRBV6-5 with TRBJ2-1; the D is unclear. CDR1 is MNHEY, CDR2 SVGAGI, per germline. Trimming shortened V by 5 bases and J by 4 bases, and 9 bases separated the two germline ends. This CDR3 comprises 13 residues. The chain's CDR3 is CASSPRSYNEQFF. The CDR3 nucleotides are TGTGCCAGCAGTCCAAGGTCTTACAATGAGCAGTTCTTC.

The chain links TRBV13 to TRBJ2-7, with TRBD1 matching over 7 bases. The germline V gene has CDR1 PRHDT and CDR2 FYEKMQ (reference sequence). The junction had 12 bases not matched to a gene; V was cut back by 6 bases and J by 7 bases. This CDR3 is built from 14 residues. CDR3 protein: CASSLDRARREQYF. CDR3 nucleotide sequence: TGTGCCAGCAGTCTCGACAGGGCAAGGAGAGAGCAGTACTTC.

The chain joins TRBV18 to TRBJ2-3, with D unresolved. V dropped 3 bases and J dropped 6 bases, with 7 bases sitting between them. CDR1 is KGHSH, CDR2 LQKENI, per germline. The CDR3 runs 12 residues. The CDR3 is CASSPAEDTQYF. CDR3 sequence (DNA): TGTGCCAGCTCACCCGCGGAGGATACGCAGTATTTT.

This clone was picked up one time. V and J are TRBV4-1 and TRBJ2-5; D uncertain. V lost 0 bases and J lost 1, with 15 bases in between. CDR3 length equals 17 residues. The germline V gene has CDR1 MGHRA and CDR2 YSYEKL. CDR3 bases: TGCGCCAGCAGCCAAGAAGGTGTAAGGGATTTCCAAGAGACCCAGTACTTC. Amino acid sequence: CASSQEGVRDFQETQYF.

The V gene is TRBV6-5, the J gene TRBJ2-1; perhaps TRBD2 as D (6 bases). The V end lost 5 bases, the J end lost 6 bases, and 14 bases lay between the germline ends. The CDR3 is 14 residues long. Germline CDR1 reads MNHEY; CDR2 reads SVGAGI. Written as DNA, the CDR3 is TGTGCCAGCAGTCTTAGCGGAAATGGCAATGAGCAGTTCTTC. Its translation is CASSLSGNGNEQFF.

This clone was detected only once. The chain has TRBV28 and TRBJ2-5; TRBD1 aligns across 8 bases. The J call is in doubt because the DNA end fits TRBJ2-7 better. Per germline, CDR1 MDHEN and CDR2 SYDVKM. There are 14 residues in the CDR3. The CDR3 nucleotides are TGTGCCAGCAGTTTAACAGGGGGTAACTACGAGCAGTACTTC. Protein: CASSLTGGNYEQYF.

The chain is built from TRBV7-8 and TRBJ2-1, with D possibly being TRBD1 (5 bases). There are 14 residues in the CDR3. V was clipped by 5 bases and J by 4 bases, with 12 bases between them. Germline V gene data show CDR1 as SGHVS and CDR2 as FQNEAQ. In nucleotides, the CDR3 is TGTGCCAGCAGCCCCGAGACAGAGTACAATGAGCAGTTCTTC. Its translation: CASSPETEYNEQFF.

This sequence joins TRBV6-1 and TRBJ2-1; 9 positions match TRBD2. The J segment lost 11 bases and the V segment lost 1 base, leaving 3 bases of the junction unmatched. CDR3 length: 13 residues. The germline V gene encodes CDR1 MNHNS and CDR2 SASEGT. CDR3 loop: CASSEGLADQQFF. The CDR3 DNA reads TGTGCCAGCAGTGAAGGACTAGCGGATCAGCAGTTCTTC.

The gene calls are TRBV10-2 and TRBJ2-1; D remains ambiguous. The CDR3 sequence is 15 residues long. V lost 4 bases and J 0 bases, leaving 10 bases between the germline ends. Germline CDR1 is WSHSY and CDR2 is SAAADI. This chain's CDR3 is CASSGGSSSYNEQFF. CDR3 nucleotides: TGCGCCAGCAGTGGGGGTTCCTCCTCCTACAATGAGCAGTTCTTC.

V and J are TRBV11-1 and TRBJ1-3; D is ambiguous. V dropped 4 bases and J dropped 11 bases, with 15 bases sitting between them. The length of the CDR3 is 13 residues. The germline V gene encodes CDR1 SGHAT and CDR2 FQDESV (reference sequence). The CDR3 sequence is CASSSWEENAIYF. CDR3 in DNA: TGTGCCAGCAGCTCCTGGGAGGAGAACGCCATATATTTT.

The chain combines TRBV4-2 with TRBJ2-3; 8 bases match TRBD2. After removal of 4 bases from V and 3 bases from J, the junction contained 9 bases not matched to a gene. From germline, CDR1 is LGHNA and CDR2 YNFKEQ. This CDR3 comprises 16 residues. CDR3 sequence reads: CASSPVAGSGTDTQYF. For the CDR3, the DNA is TGTGCCAGCAGCCCCGTAGCGGGGAGCGGGACAGATACGCAGTATTTT.